A few counts support the clone carrying this T cell receptor beta chain. The target antigen is unknown. This sample was taken from a study of type 1 regulatory T cells. Looking at the study overall: T-allo10 is a Tr1-enriched, alloantigen-specific CD4 T cell product made in vitro.

Germline V gene sequence: CDR1 MGHRA, CDR2 YSYEKL. V shed 2 bases, J shed 1 base, and the junction held 13 bases outside the gene matches. The CDR3 length is 19 residues. TCRdb passed the reads through MiXCR, listing each CDR3 protein once. The data show around 62,000 distinct CDR3 sequences, roughly 60% seen once. T-allo10 cells from the graft donor were described as anergic, host-alloantigen-specific, and alloantigen-specific suppressors. Sequencing was carried out using cultured T cells, either the whole culture or a sorted T cell fraction (not recorded which). Subset: Tr1-enriched cell product generated in vitro against host alloantigens. The rearrangement links TRBV4-1 to TRBJ2-3, with 9 bases identical to TRBD2. This receptor was obtained from a human donor in good health. DNA of the CDR3: TGCGCCAGCAGCCAACTGGGCGGGAGGGATCCGTCCCGCACAGATACGCAGTATTTT. Residues: CASSQLGGRDPSRTDTQYF.